The clone carrying this TCR beta chain was detected ten times or more. This sample is part of a study of regulatory T cells in long-lasting Graves disease. The time point denotes: newly diagnosed GD, antithyroid drugs for less than 3 months. RNA extracted from PBMCs served as the sequencing template. Diagnosing Graves' disease relied on the American Thyroid Association guidelines. Library construction for TCR beta used iRepertoire HTBI primers and Arm-PCR of CDR3 regions. Original handling: The samples included 60 to 75 TRBV and some 15 TRBJ segments. TCRdb reprocessed the multiplex PCR reads with MiXCR, giving one entry per CDR3 protein. The V and J calls shown here were made by TCRdb, not taken from the authors' results. The table lists about 440,000 distinct CDR3 sequences, about 16% of them singletons. The CDR3 contains 12 residues. V lost 3 bases and J lost 8, with 8 bases in between. CDR1 KGHSH and CDR2 LQKENI come from the germline V gene.

In addition, the sample was reused for a study of T cells in Graves' hyperthyroidism and ophthalmopathy. From that paper: Uncontrolled infection, other autoimmune disease, pregnancy or lactation led to exclusion. Through a model of 13 V-J features, ophthalmopathy was separated from stable hyperthyroidism.

The V call is TRBV18, the J call TRBJ2-1; D may be TRBD1 (6 bases). The sample consisted of peripheral blood mononuclear cells (PBMCs), taken at new diagnosis, from a patient treated with antithyroid drugs. The source is a woman aged 30 to 39 with Graves disease. This chain's CDR3 is CASSPAGDEQFF. CDR3 coding DNA: TGTGCCAGCTCACCGGCAGGGGATGAGCAGTTCTTC.